The rows below give T cell receptor beta chains drawn from one sample of a study of beta chain features in type 1 diabetes. Here immunoSEQ multiplex PCR was the method, and the copy in TCRdb shows in-frame clones only, minus some. The repertoire holds about 130,000 clones, approximately 9.2% seen once, with about 0.66% in the top ten. Sequencing input: central memory CD4+ T cells from blood. Receptor source: a man aged 18 to 30 in good health. The CDR3 runs from the conserved cysteine through the conserved F or W. D genes are given only for firm matches. A clone size is listed for some rows: how often the clone was seen (once, few, many), or a class if it is expanded.

clone size,J gene,D gene,V gene,CDR3 DNA,CDR3 protein
-,TRBJ2-5,TRBD1,TRBV2,TGTGCCAGCATCGCCAGGACAGGGGGGTGGGAGACCCAGTACTTC,CASIARTGGWETQYF
few,TRBJ1-3,-,TRBV5-8,TGTGCCAGCAGCTTTCGGGGGGGAAACACCATATATTTT,CASSFRGGNTIYF
-,TRBJ2-1,TRBD1,TRBV7-3,TGTGCCAGCAGCTTGGCGGGACAGGGCAATGAGCAGTTCTTC,CASSLAGQGNEQFF
many,TRBJ2-2,TRBD2,TRBV5-4,TGTGCCAGCAGCGGGGAGCGGGGGGGCGACACCGGGGAGCTGTTTTTT,CASSGERGGDTGELFF
few,TRBJ2-1,TRBD1,TRBV25-1,TGTGCCAGCAGTGATTATAGGGGGCGCGACAATGAGCAGTTCTTC,CASSDYRGRDNEQFF
many,TRBJ2-6,-,TRBV4-1,TGCGCCAGCAGCCAAGATAGCCAGATCTCTGGGGCCAACGTCCTGACTTTC,CASSQDSQISGANVLTF
-,TRBJ2-5,-,TRBV7-9,TGTGCCAGCAGCAAGACTGGATCTGGGACCCAGTACTTC,CASSKTGSGTQYF
-,TRBJ2-5,-,TRBV7-2,TGTGCCAGCAGCTTTTCGAGGGAGACCCAGTACTTC,CASSFSRETQYF
-,TRBJ2-2,TRBD1,TRBV4-1,TGCGCCAGCAGCCAAGATCGACAGGGGAGGAACACCGGGGAGCTGTTTTTT,CASSQDRQGRNTGELFF
-,TRBJ1-6,TRBD1,TRBV30,TGTGCCTGGAGGACAGGGATGAATTCACCCCTCCACTTT,CAWRTGMNSPLHF
few,TRBJ2-5,-,TRBV14,TGTGCCAGCAGCCAAGATCAACTAAGTCTGTGGGAGACCCAGTACTTC,CASSQDQLSLWETQYF
few,TRBJ2-2,TRBD2,TRBV5-4,TGTGCCAGCAGCCCGGGGGGGGTAGCCACCGGGGAGCTGTTTTTT,CASSPGGVATGELFF
-,TRBJ2-7,TRBD1,TRBV4-1,TGCGCCAGCAGCCAACAGGGGACAGGGCGCTACGAGCAGTACTTC,CASSQQGTGRYEQYF
few,TRBJ2-3,-,TRBV20-1,TGCAGTTACGGGACACCCACGCAGTATTTT,CSYGTPTQYF
few,TRBJ1-6,-,TRBV5-6,TGTGCCAGCAGCTTGATGGTCGGGGGTCGGGATAATTCACCCCTCCACTTT,CASSLMVGGRDNSPLHF
-,TRBJ2-3,TRBD1,TRBV6-5,TGTGCCAGCAGTTACTCGGGACAGTACACAGATACGCAGTATTTT,CASSYSGQYTDTQYF
few,TRBJ2-2,-,TRBV7-9,TGTGCCAGCAGCCCCAATCGGGCCGGGGGTCTGTTTTTT,CASSPNRAGGLFF
-,TRBJ1-2,-,TRBV4-1,TGCGCCAGCAGCCGTGGAGGGGTGTATGGCTACACCTTC,CASSRGGVYGYTF
many,TRBJ1-4,TRBD1,TRBV4-3,TGCGCCAGCAGCCAAGATTACAGGGGTAATGAAAAACTGTTTTTT,CASSQDYRGNEKLFF
-,TRBJ1-4,TRBD1,TRBV7-2,TGTGCCAGCAGCTTAACAGGGGCCTTTGAAAAACTGTTTTTT,CASSLTGAFEKLFF
-,TRBJ1-2,-,TRBV7-2,TGTGCCAGCAGCTTGATGAATTCAGGGGTCTATGGCTACACCTTC,CASSLMNSGVYGYTF
few,TRBJ2-5,-,TRBV7-2,TGTGCCAGCAGCCCTTATATGGAGACCCAGTACTTC,CASSPYMETQYF
few,TRBJ2-6,-,TRBV4-3,TGCGCCAGCAGCCAAGGGCTAGTGGCAACTGGGGCCAACGTCCTGACTTTC,CASSQGLVATGANVLTF
few,TRBJ2-3,-,TRBV21-1,TGTGCCAGCAGCAAAGAAACTCGGGACAGATCCACAGATACGCAGTATTTT,CASSKETRDRSTDTQYF
-,TRBJ2-1,-,TRBV7-9,TGTGCCAGCAGCCCCCGGGGAAGCTCCTACAATGAGCAGTTCTTC,CASSPRGSSYNEQFF
-,TRBJ2-6,-,TRBV6-6,TGTGCCAGCAGTAACAGGGAACCCGGGGCCAACGTCCTGACTTTC,CASSNREPGANVLTF
few,TRBJ1-4,-,TRBV7-9,TGTGCCAGCAGCTTAGCAGGGGTAAATGAAAAACTGTTTTTT,CASSLAGVNEKLFF
few,TRBJ1-2,-,TRBV19,TGTGCCAGTAGTTGGTTGAGTGGCTACACCTTC,CASSWLSGYTF
-,TRBJ1-2,TRBD1,TRBV2,TGTGCCAGCAGTGCCTGGACAGGGGAAATAAACTATGGCTACACCTTC,CASSAWTGEINYGYTF
few,TRBJ1-3,-,TRBV10-3,TGTGCCATCAGCACGGACTACTCTGGAAACACCATATATTTT,CAISTDYSGNTIYF
few,TRBJ2-7,TRBD2,TRBV7-9,TGTGCCAGCAGCTTATCGGGGGGGGCTTCCTACGAGCAGTACTTC,CASSLSGGASYEQYF
-,TRBJ2-3,-,TRBV18,TGTGCCAGCTCACCGCAGCGGACCACAGATACGCAGTATTTT,CASSPQRTTDTQYF
-,TRBJ2-3,-,TRBV28,TGTGCCAGCACCCCACGACAGGCAGGGAAAAATACGCAGTATTTT,CASTPRQAGKNTQYF
-,TRBJ1-5,-,TRBV7-9,TGTGCCAGCAGCCCTCAGGCGCACAATCAGCCCCAGCATTTT,CASSPQAHNQPQHF
-,TRBJ1-4,-,TRBV10-3,TGTGCCATCAGTGAGTCGAGTCCAGAGGGGGGGGCAAAACTGTTTTTT,CAISESSPEGGAKLFF
few,TRBJ2-3,TRBD2,TRBV7-2,TGTGCCAGCAGCTCCCTGCGGGGGATGGATACGCAGTATTTT,CASSSLRGMDTQYF